These T cell receptor beta chains were read from a single sample in a study of CXCR3-negative and CXCR3-positive naive CD8 T cells. TCRdb reprocessed the 5' RACE reads and reports one entry per CDR3 protein, with no DNA. Recorded for this sample: roughly 70,000 distinct CDR3 sequences. The sample was naive CXCR3- CD8+ T cells from blood. The receptors shown here come from a human donor in good health. Some clones in this sample may be carry-over from other donors' samples. Each CDR3 is given with its conserved first and last residue.

TRBV7-9	TRBJ1-1	13	CASRGELYTEAFF
TRBV11-2	TRBJ2-6	17	CASSLAERGAGANVLTF
TRBV29-1	TRBJ1-2	11	CSVEGINGYTF
TRBV12-3/TRBV12-4	TRBJ1-2	16	CASSLFQPSPTYGYTF
TRBV7-3	TRBJ2-1	14	CASSPPDRYNEQFF
TRBV28	TRBJ2-5	16	CASSGSTSGSQETQYF
TRBV28	TRBJ2-7	14	CASRRTGEIDEQYF
TRBV15	TRBJ1-5	15	CATRTDLYSNQPQHF
TRBV7-7	TRBJ2-5	15	CASSLTDSDRETQYF
TRBV4-2	TRBJ2-1	14	CASSQGPEGNEQFF
TRBV9	TRBJ2-3	13	CASSVAGQGTQYF
TRBV28	TRBJ2-3	14	CASSLAGGGNTQYF
TRBV9	TRBJ2-2	14	CASSPRGNTGELFF
TRBV21-1	TRBJ1-5	14	CASRNRQGNQPQHF
TRBV12-3/TRBV12-4	TRBJ2-1	15	CASSLFRDRFDEQFF
TRBV20-1	TRBJ2-7	14	CSARPPWGTYEQYF
TRBV12-3/TRBV12-4	TRBJ1-1	13	CASSFGTGVEAFF
TRBV20-1	TRBJ2-7	13	CSARGLTDYEQYF
TRBV11-1	TRBJ2-7	14	CASSSTGQWPEQYF
TRBV7-8	TRBJ2-1	16	CASSLVAGTGDNEQFF
TRBV7-9	TRBJ1-2	11	CASSLSYGYTF
TRBV9	TRBJ2-3	14	CASSVRRSTDTQYF
TRBV18	TRBJ2-7	14	CASSPPGGLYEQYF
TRBV13	TRBJ2-3	15	CASSFAGDITDTQYF
TRBV2	TRBJ1-1	15	CASPKRARANTEAFF
TRBV7-2	TRBJ2-1	16	CASSYHSGSSYNEQFF
TRBV18	TRBJ2-7	14	CASSPRDSSYEQYF